Below, one T cell receptor beta chain is given with its context. Its target is not known. Trimming took 6 bases from V and 4 from J, leaving 13 bases between them. This CDR3 is 14 amino acids long. CDR1 MDHEN and CDR2 SYDVKM come from the germline V gene. These data originate in a study of siplizumab effects on memory and regulatory T cells. Assays captured about 10^5 TCR templates per sample. Clones were sequenced by immunoSEQ multiplex PCR, and TCRdb holds only the in-frame ones, with some missing. The data show some 100,000 clones, 94% seen once. Study-wide points: Proliferating siplizumab-culture Treg suppressive function went unconfirmed. Siplizumab significantly lowered the alloreactive sequences that could be traced to unstimulated CD4+ memory cells. Sequences below about 10^-5 frequency were poorly captured, limiting mapping of alloreactive clones.

Input material: Tregs sorted from blood. This TCR came from a human donor in good health. This rearrangement joins TRBV28 to TRBJ1-5; possible D gene TRBD1, 5 bases. CDR3 residues: CASSFGTPNQPQHF. DNA for the CDR3: TGTGCCAGCAGCTTCGGGACCCCTAATCAGCCCCAGCATTTT. Combining the CDR3 with reference TRBV28 and TRBJ1-5 gives the whole variable domain DVKVTQSSRYLVKRTGEKVFLECVQDMDHENMFWYRQDPGLGLRLIYFSYDVKMKEKGDIPEGYSVSREKKERFSLILESASTNQTSMYLCASSFGTPNQPQHFGDGTRLSIL.